The rows below give T cell receptor beta chains drawn from one sample of a study of blood T cell repertoires in COVID-19. Here immunoSEQ multiplex PCR was the method, and the copy in TCRdb shows in-frame clones only, minus some. The sample shows a few hundred thousand clones, 70% to 90% of them seen only once. Sequenced sample: peripheral blood. These receptors were collected from a man in his fifties or sixties with acute or convalescent COVID-19. Both conserved end residues are part of each CDR3. A D gene is named only where the DNA matches it firmly. Size is stated for part of the rows, as once, few or many counts, or as a class when the clone is expanded.

size	J	D	V	CDR3	DNA
NA	TRBJ2-1	TRBD2	TRBV27	CASSLTSGGTKNEQFF	TGTGCCAGCAGTCTGACTAGCGGGGGGACGAAGAATGAGCAGTTCTTC
few	TRBJ1-6	TRBD1	TRBV5-5	CASSFGDRGASPLHF	TGTGCCAGCAGCTTCGGAGACAGGGGGGCATCACCCCTCCACTTT
NA	TRBJ2-3	NA	TRBV6-5	CASSYQTAYTDTQYF	TGTGCCAGCAGTTACCAGACAGCCTACACAGATACGCAGTATTTT
NA	TRBJ1-5	TRBD1	TRBV3-1/TRBV3-2	CASSQTGGSNQPQHF	TGTGCCAGCAGCCAAACAGGGGGTAGCAATCAGCCCCAGCATTTT
NA	TRBJ1-1	TRBD1	TRBV3-1/TRBV3-2	CASSPGQGRNTEAFF	TGTGCCAGCAGCCCGGGACAGGGGAGGAACACTGAAGCTTTCTTT
NA	TRBJ2-3	NA	TRBV30	CAWSLGGATDTQYF	TGTGCCTGGAGTCTGGGGGGAGCGACAGATACGCAGTATTTT
few	TRBJ2-7	TRBD1	TRBV11-2	CASSPNGGRGHEQYF	TGTGCCAGCAGCCCGAACGGGGGCAGGGGGCACGAGCAGTACTTC
NA	TRBJ1-5	NA	TRBV5-6	CASSLGGKNSNQPQHF	TGTGCCAGCAGCTTAGGAGGGAAAAATAGCAATCAGCCCCAGCATTTT
NA	TRBJ2-5	NA	TRBV5-1	CASKTAQGMETQYF	TGCGCCAGCAAAACGGCCCAGGGGATGGAGACCCAGTACTTC
NA	TRBJ2-1	NA	TRBV3-1/TRBV3-2	CASSQGVPQFF	TGTGCCAGCAGCCAAGGCGTGCCGCAGTTCTTC
NA	TRBJ1-1	NA	TRBV6-5	CASSSPGELAPEAFF	TGTGCCAGCAGTTCCCCGGGGGAATTGGCGCCTGAAGCTTTCTTT
NA	TRBJ1-2	TRBD1	TRBV19	CASSPRDREAGYTF	TGTGCCAGTAGTCCCCGGGACAGGGAGGCTGGCTACACCTTC
NA	TRBJ1-2	NA	TRBV7-2	CASSRGQGTYGYTF	TGTGCCAGCAGCCGTGGGCAGGGTACCTATGGCTACACCTTC
NA	TRBJ1-5	NA	TRBV3-1/TRBV3-2	CASSPQGSNQPQHF	TGTGCCAGCAGCCCCCAGGGGAGCAATCAGCCCCAGCATTTT
NA	TRBJ1-2	NA	TRBV28	CASRSGQNYGYTF	TGTGCCAGCAGATCCGGACAGAACTATGGCTACACCTTC
once	TRBJ1-4	TRBD1	TRBV19	CASSTTGGNEKLFF	TGTGCCAGTAGTACGACAGGGGGCAATGAAAAACTGTTTTTT
NA	TRBJ1-2	NA	TRBV2	CASSVGGTYGYTF	TGTGCCAGCAGTGTGGGAGGGACCTATGGCTACACCTTC
NA	TRBJ2-7	NA	TRBV27	CASSLAGGFHEQYF	TGTGCCAGCAGTTTGGCAGGGGGGTTCCACGAGCAGTACTTC
once	TRBJ1-1	NA	TRBV5-5	CASSPSRQVPTEAFF	TGTGCCAGCAGCCCGTCCCGACAGGTACCCACTGAAGCTTTCTTT
few	TRBJ1-4	TRBD1	TRBV6-1	CASSEWPGGSDEKLFF	TGTGCCAGCAGTGAATGGCCAGGGGGCTCGGATGAAAAACTGTTTTTT
NA	TRBJ2-1	TRBD1	TRBV5-1	CASSAGTRGQGTNEQFF	TGCGCCAGCAGCGCGGGGACCCGCGGACAGGGTACCAATGAGCAGTTCTTC
NA	TRBJ2-5	NA	TRBV19	CASSIMETQYF	TGTGCCAGTAGTATTATGGAGACCCAGTACTTC
NA	TRBJ2-4	TRBD1	TRBV14	CATPGTAVAKNIQYF	TGTGCCACGCCCGGGACAGCGGTAGCCAAAAACATTCAGTACTTC
NA	TRBJ1-5	NA	TRBV5-1	CASSFQSGDQPQHF	TGCGCCAGCAGCTTTCAGTCGGGGGATCAGCCCCAGCATTTT
NA	TRBJ2-7	NA	TRBV3-1/TRBV3-2	CASSYTQGYEQYF	TGTGCCAGCAGCTATACCCAGGGGTACGAGCAGTACTTC
NA	TRBJ1-2	NA	TRBV6-5	CASSPGGRANYGYTF	TGTGCCAGCAGTCCGGGCGGCAGGGCAAACTATGGCTACACCTTC
NA	TRBJ2-7	NA	TRBV7-2	CASSLRGGTEKLYEQYF	TGTGCCAGCAGCCTAAGGGGCGGGACAGAAAAACTCTACGAGCAGTACTTC
NA	TRBJ1-1	TRBD1	TRBV10-1	CASSEDRVKAFF	TGCGCCAGCAGCGAGGACAGGGTCAAAGCTTTCTTT
NA	TRBJ1-1	NA	TRBV19	CASSIAGVTEAFF	TGTGCCAGTAGTATAGCAGGGGTCACTGAAGCTTTCTTT
NA	TRBJ1-2	NA	TRBV4-1	CASSQVLVGLRANYGYTF	TGCGCCAGCAGCCAAGTACTGGTGGGGCTACGAGCTAACTATGGCTACACCTTC
few	TRBJ1-4	NA	TRBV18	CASSPPSQGGRGEKLFF	TGTGCCAGCTCGCCTCCTTCACAGGGCGGAAGAGGCGAAAAACTGTTTTTT
NA	TRBJ1-1	NA	TRBV5-1	CASSSAVNTEAFF	TGCGCCAGCAGCTCTGCGGTGAACACTGAAGCTTTCTTT
NA	TRBJ2-3	TRBD2	TRBV27	CASSLFLGGGAVDTQYF	TGTGCCAGCAGTTTATTTCTTGGCGGGGGGGCGGTAGATACGCAGTATTTT
NA	TRBJ1-1	NA	TRBV5-1	CASSPRGMNTEAFF	TGCGCCAGCAGCCCCCGGGGGATGAACACTGAAGCTTTCTTT
NA	TRBJ2-3	NA	TRBV12-3/TRBV12-4	CASSLWRDTQYF	TGTGCCAGCAGTTTGTGGAGAGATACGCAGTATTTT
NA	TRBJ1-1	NA	TRBV12-3/TRBV12-4	CASSLRGNTEAFF	TGTGCCAGCAGCCTAAGGGGGAACACTGAAGCTTTCTTT
few	TRBJ2-7	TRBD2	TRBV7-9	CASSFGGAGEQYF	TGTGCCAGCAGCTTCGGGGGGGCTGGCGAGCAGTACTTC
NA	TRBJ1-5	NA	TRBV18	CASSPPGYPQPQHF	TGTGCCAGCTCACCCCCGGGATATCCACAGCCCCAGCATTTT
NA	TRBJ1-4	NA	TRBV5-1	CASSLGSLLVRTNEKLFF	TGCGCCAGCAGCTTGGGGAGCCTGTTGGTTCGAACTAATGAAAAACTGTTTTTT
NA	TRBJ1-5	NA	TRBV7-8	CASSLDRGISNQPQHF	TGTGCCAGCAGCTTAGATCGGGGGATTAGCAATCAGCCCCAGCATTTT